What follows are 27 T cell receptor beta chains derived from one specimen sequenced in a study of blood T cell repertoires in COVID-19. Method: immunoSEQ multiplex PCR; TCRdb's copy keeps in-frame clones and lacks some. The table includes approximately 90,000 clones, approximately 88% detected once. Sample: peripheral blood. These receptors originate from a woman older than 75 with active or convalescent COVID-19.

The chain joins TRBV7-2 to TRBJ2-1; TRBD1 is a possible D gene (5 bases). The CDR3 spans 11 residues. Germline CDR1 is SGHTA and CDR2 is FQGNSA. The V gene lost 8 bases and the J gene lost 6 bases, with 8 bases spanning the gap. The CDR3 DNA reads TGTGCCAGCGGAACAGGCAATGAGCAGTTCTTC. The encoded protein is CASGTGNEQFF.

The chain couples TRBV5-4 to TRBJ2-7, with 8 bases that match TRBD1. CDR3 length: 14 residues. Germline V gives CDR1 SGHNT, CDR2 YYREEE (reference sequence). Unmatched junction bases numbered 10, after V lost 4 bases and J lost 7 bases. This chain's CDR3 is CASSLGQGAREQYF. In DNA form, the CDR3 reads TGTGCCAGCAGCCTGGGGCAGGGGGCTCGTGAGCAGTACTTC.

The chain couples TRBV9 to TRBJ1-1; D ambiguous. The ends were cut back, 0 bases at V and 7 bases at J, with 16 bases in the middle. The CDR3 has 15 amino acids. CDR1 is SGDLS and CDR2 is YYNGEE in the germline V gene. Here the CDR3 reads CASSVEGTARGEAFF. DNA of the CDR3: TGTGCCAGCAGCGTAGAGGGCACGGCCCGGGGTGAAGCTTTCTTT.

As for this clone: In the same sample, other DNA sequences code for this CDR3. The chain joins TRBV5-6 to TRBJ2-1; TRBD2 matches 7 bases. CDR3 length: 16 residues. Per germline, CDR1 SGHDT and CDR2 YYEEEE. V lost 0 bases, J lost 3 bases, and 6 bases stayed unmatched. As DNA, the CDR3 is TGTGCCAGCAGCTTGGCCCCTAGCGGAGTCTACAATGAGCAGTTCTTC. It yields the protein CASSLAPSGVYNEQFF.

This clone has just one count. The chain recombines TRBV9 with TRBJ2-7; 10 nucleotides line up with TRBD2. The CDR3 is 15 amino acids. Trimming cost V 2 bases and J 3 bases; bases outside gene matches: 5. Germline CDR1 reads SGDLS; CDR2 reads YYNGEE. DNA of the CDR3: TGTGCCAGCAGCGTCGGGCTAGCGGGAGTCTACGAGCAGTACTTC. Amino acids: CASSVGLAGVYEQYF.

This clone was picked up one time. The CDR3 reads CASSWGQGDSPLHF. CDR3 nucleotides: TGCGCCAGCAGCTGGGGACAGGGTGATTCACCCCTCCACTTT. V and J are TRBV5-1 and TRBJ1-6; TRBD1 matches 9 bases. Germline V lookup: CDR1 SGHRS, CDR2 YFSETQ. Trimming took 3 bases from V and 8 from J; bases not matched to a gene: 3. This CDR3 is 14 amino acids long.

The chain combines TRBV7-6 with TRBJ1-2, with a possible D match to TRBD1 (5 bases). There are 13 residues in the CDR3. Germline V CDR1 and CDR2: SGHVS, FNYEAQ. V gave up 5 bases and J gave up 6 bases, with 13 bases separating them. CDR3 coding DNA: TGTGCCAGCAGCGAAACCCCAGGGAATGGCTACACCTTC. It translates to CASSETPGNGYTF.

J is TRBJ2-2 and V is TRBV5-1; TRBD1 aligns across 8 bases. The V segment lost 2 bases and the J segment 4 bases; nucleotides outside the gene matches: 13. The germline CDR1 and CDR2 sequences are SGHRS and YFSETQ. There are 18 residues in the CDR3. The CDR3: CASSLGTRTGTSTGELFF. CDR3 nucleotide sequence: TGCGCCAGCAGCTTAGGCACTCGGACAGGGACTTCCACCGGGGAGCTGTTTTTT.

The chain uses TRBV4-2 and TRBJ1-5, with D perhaps TRBD1 (6 bases). With 1 base removed from V and 5 bases from J, the gap between germline ends came to 12 bases. CDR3 length equals 15 residues. Germline V gene lookup returns CDR1 LGHNA and CDR2 YNFKEQ. As DNA, the CDR3 is TGTGCCAGCAGCCAAGGTGACAGGAAGGATCAGCCCCAGCATTTT. Translating gives CASSQGDRKDQPQHF.

The rearrangement links TRBV9 to TRBJ2-5, with D possibly TRBD1 on 5 matching bases. This CDR3 has 13 amino acids. Germline CDR1 and CDR2: SGDLS and YYNGEE. The ends were cut back, 2 bases at V and 0 bases at J, with 5 bases in the middle. The CDR3 DNA reads as TGTGCCAGCAGCGTGGGGCACCAAGAGACCCAGTACTTC. This encodes CASSVGHQETQYF. Filled out from reference TRBV9 and TRBJ2-5, the complete variable domain reads DSGVTQTPKHLITATGQRVTLRCSPRSGDLSVYWYQQSLDQGLQFLIQYYNGEERAKGNILERFSAQQFPDLHSELNLSSLELGDSALYFCASSVGHQETQYFGPGTRLLVL.

The genes are TRBV9 and TRBJ1-2; possibly TRBD1 for D (5 bases). V lost 0 bases and J 3 bases, leaving 12 bases between the germline ends. CDR1 and CDR2 (germline): SGDLS, YYNGEE. The CDR3 is 15 amino acids. CDR3 sequence (DNA): TGTGCCAGCAGCGTAGGTTTCGTAGGGGACTATGGCTACACCTTC. Amino acid sequence: CASSVGFVGDYGYTF.

This chain links TRBV4-1 with TRBJ1-5; D unresolved. CDR3 length: 13 amino acids. The germline V gene has CDR1 MGHRA and CDR2 YSYEKL. Trimming left V 1 base short and J 9 bases short, with 10 bases between. CDR3 DNA: TGCGCCAGCAGCCAAGTGGCAGGTGGGCCCCAGCATTTT. Residues: CASSQVAGGPQHF.

The rearrangement links TRBV6-2 or TRBV6-3 to TRBJ1-5, with 7 bases that match TRBD1. The J segment lost 0 bases and the V segment lost 0 bases, leaving 8 bases of the junction unmatched. The CDR3 length is 18 residues. Germline assignment: CDR1 MNHEY and CDR2 SVGEGT. This CDR3 reads CASSYSGTDYYSNQPQHF. CDR3 bases: TGTGCCAGCAGTTACTCTGGGACAGACTACTATAGCAATCAGCCCCAGCATTTT.

The chain is built from TRBV6-1 and TRBJ2-3; TRBD2 agrees at 7 bases. Germline V gives CDR1 MNHNS, CDR2 SASEGT. V lost 1 base to trimming and J lost 1 base; unmatched junction nucleotides: 11. The CDR3 extends over 18 amino acids. In DNA form, the CDR3 reads TGTGCCAGCAGTGAAGAAGGGACTACTCTTTCCGGCACAGATACGCAGTATTTT. Protein product: CASSEEGTTLSGTDTQYF.

CDR3 loop: CASSLGHATNYGYTF. The CDR3 region has the DNA TGTGCCAGCAGCTTGGGACACGCCACTAACTATGGCTACACCTTC. This chain connects TRBV5-4 to TRBJ1-2; no clear D gene. The ends were cut back, 0 bases at V and 0 bases at J, with 9 bases in the middle. The CDR3 runs to 15 residues. Germline V gene lookup returns CDR1 SGHNT and CDR2 YYREEE (reference sequence).

V usage is TRBV12-5 and J usage is TRBJ2-3; TRBD2 matches at 8 bases. This CDR3 spans 16 amino acids. In germline, CDR1 is LGHNT, CDR2 FRNRAP. The junction had 6 bases not matched to a gene; V was cut back by 0 bases and J by 4 bases. This CDR3 reads CASGLVLAAPADTQYF. The CDR3 DNA is TGTGCTAGTGGTTTGGTACTAGCGGCCCCAGCAGATACGCAGTATTTT.

The chain joins TRBV2 to TRBJ2-3, with 8 bases that match TRBD2. Trimming cost V 9 bases and J 2 bases; bases outside gene matches: 10. The V gene's germline CDR1 is SNHLY and CDR2 FYNNEI. This CDR3 comprises 15 residues. CDR3 coding DNA: TGTGCCAGTACCGTCGTTGGACTAGCCACAGATACGCAGTATTTT. Translated, it gives CASTVVGLATDTQYF.

V and J are TRBV2 and TRBJ2-1, with 8 bases that match TRBD2. Germline CDR1 is SNHLY and CDR2 is FYNNEI. The trim removed 1 base at V and 12 bases at J, leaving 20 bases unmatched. The CDR3 loop spans 18 amino acids. The CDR3 protein is CASSEGDLGAGVPGGQFF. CDR3 coding DNA: TGTGCCAGCAGTGAAGGCGATCTAGGAGCGGGAGTGCCAGGCGGGCAGTTCTTC.

The rearrangement links TRBV24-1 to TRBJ2-7; the match to TRBD2 covers 12 bases. Germline-derived CDR1 and CDR2 are KGHDR and SFDVKD. V lost 4 bases, J lost 3 bases, and 6 bases stayed unmatched. The CDR3 covers 16 residues. DNA for the CDR3: TGTGCCACCAGTGAAACCCCGACTAGCGGGGGCTACGAGCAGTACTTC. Amino acids: CATSETPTSGGYEQYF.

This sequence joins TRBV27 and TRBJ1-2, with D maybe TRBD1 (6 bases). The ends were cut back, 5 bases at V and 8 bases at J, with 18 bases in the middle. CDR1 MNHEY and CDR2 SMNVEV come from the germline V gene (reference sequence). This CDR3 has 14 residues. The chain's CDR3 is CASSATTGTSGYTF. DNA for the CDR3: TGTGCCAGCAGTGCCACCACAGGGACCTCGGGCTACACCTTC.

The chain is built from TRBV28 and TRBJ1-2, with D perhaps matching TRBD1 (5 bases). Germline CDR1 MDHEN, CDR2 SYDVKM. The V end lost 5 bases, the J end lost 2 bases, and 21 bases lay between the germline ends. CDR3 length: 17 residues. The CDR3 protein is CASSMGGGFLLNYGYTF. CDR3 DNA sequence: TGTGCCAGCAGTATGGGCGGGGGGTTCCTCTTAAACTATGGCTACACCTTC.

The V and J genes are TRBV4-1 and TRBJ2-1, with D uncertain. The germline CDR1 and CDR2 sequences are MGHRA and YSYEKL. The CDR3 runs to 14 residues. V was shortened by 2 bases and J by 5 bases, with 10 bases between the two germline ends. CDR3 DNA: TGCGCCAGCAGCCAACCGGGTGAAAACAATGAGCAGTTCTTC. Encoded protein: CASSQPGENNEQFF.

V is TRBV9 and J is TRBJ2-1; 11 bases map to TRBD2. Germline-derived CDR1 and CDR2 are SGDLS and YYNGEE. The CDR3 sequence is 17 residues long. Trimming removed 3 bases from V and 1 base from J; junction bases left unmatched: 6. CDR3 nucleotides: TGTGCCAGCAGCGGGGGACTAGCGGCCTTTTCCTACAATGAGCAGTTCTTC. Protein: CASSGGLAAFSYNEQFF.

J is TRBJ2-5 and V is TRBV6-1, with 10 positions matching TRBD2. This CDR3 is built from 17 residues. Germline values: CDR1 MNHNS, CDR2 SASEGT. V gave up 4 bases and J gave up 2 bases; unmatched junction bases: 10. As DNA, the CDR3 is TGTGCCAGCAGTGTGGGACTAGCGTTTACCCTACAAGAGACCCAGTACTTC. It codes for CASSVGLAFTLQETQYF.

The chain has TRBV5-1 and TRBJ2-7, with TRBD2 matching over 10 bases. Germline values: CDR1 SGHRS, CDR2 YFSETQ. The CDR3 runs to 15 residues. J lost 3 bases, V lost 5 bases, and 8 bases had no gene match. The CDR3 here is CASREKREGSYEQYF. DNA for the CDR3: TGCGCCAGCAGGGAGAAGCGGGAGGGGAGCTACGAGCAGTACTTC. The full variable domain, rest sourced from reference TRBV5-1 and TRBJ2-7, is KAGVTQTPRYLIKTRGQQVTLSCSPISGHRSVSWYQQTPGQGLQFLFEYFSETQRNKGNFPGRFSGRQFSNSRSEMNVSTLELGDSALYLCASREKREGSYEQYFGPGTRLTVT.

This clone was observed a few times. The rearrangement uses TRBV28 and TRBJ1-1; D might be TRBD1 (5 bases). Per germline, CDR1 MDHEN and CDR2 SYDVKM. This CDR3 has 16 amino acids. Trimming left V 1 base short and J 4 bases short, with 16 bases between. CDR3 nucleotides: TGTGCCAGCAGTTTATTTGGCAGGGCGTCGGGCACTGAAGCTTTCTTT. Residues: CASSLFGRASGTEAFF.

This clone was detected once. The rearrangement links TRBV5-5 to TRBJ1-5, with D unclear. Germline-derived CDR1 and CDR2 are SGHKS and YYEKEE (reference sequence). The CDR3 totals 13 residues. V was pared by 1 base and J by 6 bases, with 8 bases between. The CDR3 loop reads CASSLSQVQPQHF. The DNA of the CDR3 is TGTGCCAGCAGCTTGTCCCAGGTTCAGCCCCAGCATTTT.